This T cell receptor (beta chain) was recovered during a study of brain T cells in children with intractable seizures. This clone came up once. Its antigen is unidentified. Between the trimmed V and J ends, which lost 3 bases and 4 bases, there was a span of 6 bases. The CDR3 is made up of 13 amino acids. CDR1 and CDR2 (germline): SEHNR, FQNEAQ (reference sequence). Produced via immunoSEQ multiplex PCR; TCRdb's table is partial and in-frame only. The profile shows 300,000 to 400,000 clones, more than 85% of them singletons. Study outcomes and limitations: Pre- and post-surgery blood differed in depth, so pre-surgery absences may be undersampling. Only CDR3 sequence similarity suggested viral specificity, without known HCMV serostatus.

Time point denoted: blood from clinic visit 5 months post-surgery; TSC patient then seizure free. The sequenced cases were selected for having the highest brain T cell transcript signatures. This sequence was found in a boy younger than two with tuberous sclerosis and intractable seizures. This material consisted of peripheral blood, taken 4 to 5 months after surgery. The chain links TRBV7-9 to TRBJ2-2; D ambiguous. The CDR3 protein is CASSFPGTGELFF. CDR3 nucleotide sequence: TGTGCCAGCAGCTTTCCCGGCACCGGGGAGCTGTTTTTT.